This T cell receptor beta chain originates from a study of post-analysis software for immune sequencing data. About the study: Relapsing-remitting, secondary progressive and progressive-relapsing forms of multiple sclerosis all featured among disease courses.

The CDR3 is 13 residues long. Trimming shortened V by 5 bases and J by 2 bases, and 11 bases separated the two germline ends. Germline V gene data show CDR1 as SGHKS and CDR2 as YYEKEE (reference sequence). Study-level results: Included in a set of 5 or 6 TRBV segments more frequent in patients than controls were TRBV5-6, TRBV5-1 and TRBV20-1. Multiple sclerosis patients had significantly lower normalized Chao1 diversity than controls. Strong co-clustering by F measure was evident for samples that had been prepared in the same batch.

About this clonotype: Its antigen is unknown.

Presence of unique molecular identifiers characterized the TCR beta cDNA libraries. Input of about 0.9 to 10 million T cells yielded 400,000 to 550,000 cDNA molecules. TCRdb re-analysed the PCR reads in MiXCR, keeping a single row per CDR3 protein. The data contain around 770,000 distinct CDR3 sequences, roughly 50% of them singletons. The genes are TRBV5-5 and TRBJ2-7, with D maybe TRBD2 (6 bases). The clonotype comes from a girl between 10 and 17 years old with multiple sclerosis. The sample taken for sequencing was blood. In DNA form, the CDR3 reads TGTGCCAGCAGAGGGGCGGGGACCTACGAGCAGTACTTC. As protein: CASRGAGTYEQYF.